Reported below is one T cell receptor beta chain. Its antigen is not identified. The data derive from a study of PD-1 blockade in classical Hodgkin lymphoma. On the study more broadly: Nivolumab dosed at 3 mg/kg went to patients intravenously every 2 weeks. Notes on the study in general: Before treatment, complete responders showed about the same diversity as newly diagnosed patients.

The method was immunoSEQ multiplex PCR; TCRdb's version includes in-frame clones alone and lacks a portion of them. The sample shows 13,000 to 15,000 clones, 55% to 70% of them seen only once. CDR3 size: 17 residues. After removal of 0 bases from V and 8 bases from J, the junction contained 10 bases not matched to a gene. From germline, CDR1 is SGDLS and CDR2 YYNGEE. Every patient was affected by relapse after autologous stem cell transplantation, while exposure to brentuximab vedotin was not uniform. The chain joins TRBV9 to TRBJ2-1; 11 bases are a match to TRBD2. The source material was peripheral blood mononuclear cells (PBMCs), sampled at baseline. The TCR sequence derives from a human donor with classical Hodgkin lymphoma. The CDR3 region has the DNA TGTGCCAGCAGCGTAGCCCTTAGCGGGAGGGCCCGGGATGAGCAGTTCTTC. Amino acid sequence: CASSVALSGRARDEQFF. Drawing the rest from reference TRBV9 and TRBJ2-1, the complete variable domain is DSGVTQTPKHLITATGQRVTLRCSPRSGDLSVYWYQQSLDQGLQFLIQYYNGEERAKGNILERFSAQQFPDLHSELNLSSLELGDSALYFCASSVALSGRARDEQFFGPGTRLTVL.